These 18 T cell receptor beta chains originate from one sample sequenced in a study of Ad26.COV2.S vaccination and SARS-CoV-2 variants. The sample's treatment: roughly 20 received Ad26.COV2.S at low or high dose, single or two shots; about five received placebo; per-sample allocation not given. Following the first vaccine or placebo injection, samples were taken on day 63. Only in-frame clones appear in the TCRdb table, and some are missing; sequencing was by immunoSEQ multiplex PCR. The table records roughly 300,000 clones, about 89% of them present only once. The source was peripheral blood, collected in a trial of Ad26.COV2.S vaccine versus placebo. All receptors come from a person aged 18-65 years who received the Ad26.COV2.S COVID-19 vaccine or a placebo.

The chain has TRBV25-1 and TRBJ2-7, with 7 bases matching TRBD1. With 5 bases clipped from V and 5 bases from J, the junction kept 3 bases outside the gene matches. Per the germline V gene, CDR1 is MGHDK and CDR2 is SYGVNS. CDR3 length equals 12 residues. In DNA, the CDR3 is TGTGCCAGCAGTTACAGGGGCGACGAGCAGTACTTC. Protein: CASSYRGDEQYF.

This CDR3 reads CASSLGGGEGYTF. The CDR3 DNA sequence: TGCGCCAGCAGCTTAGGTGGCGGTGAAGGCTACACCTTC. The rearrangement uses TRBV5-1 and TRBJ1-2; D call uncertain. Per germline, CDR1 SGHRS and CDR2 YFSETQ. The CDR3 covers 13 residues. V lost 2 bases to trimming and J lost 8 bases, with 13 bases between them. Full variable domain (outside the CDR3, taken from reference TRBV5-1 and TRBJ1-2): KAGVTQTPRYLIKTRGQQVTLSCSPISGHRSVSWYQQTPGQGLQFLFEYFSETQRNKGNFPGRFSGRQFSNSRSEMNVSTLELGDSALYLCASSLGGGEGYTFGSGTRLTVV.

This clone was counted between two and nine times. V and J are TRBV19 and TRBJ1-2; 12 nucleotides agree with TRBD1. After removal of 7 bases from V and 0 bases from J, the junction contained 6 bases not matched to a gene. Germline-derived CDR1 and CDR2 are LNHDA and SQIVND (reference sequence). The CDR3 is 16 residues long. CDR3 coding DNA: TGTGCCAGTACCCCGGGACAGGGGGCTTCTAACTATGGCTACACCTTC. It is translated as CASTPGQGASNYGYTF.

This clone has only one observation. A read error may explain this, as a much larger clone is one base away. This chain connects TRBV2 to TRBJ1-2, with D uncertain. CDR1 and CDR2 from the germline V gene are SNHLY and FYNNEI. Between the trimmed V and J ends, which lost 6 bases and 3 bases, there was a span of 20 bases. The CDR3 is 16 residues long. CDR3: CASSPTEGIRDYGYTF. As DNA, the CDR3 is TGTGCCAGCAGCCCCACAGAGGGCATTAGGGACTATGGCTACACCTTC. Based on the CDR3 plus reference TRBV2 and TRBJ1-2, the full variable domain is EPEVTQTPSHQVTQMGQEVILRCVPISNHLYFYWYRQILGQKVEFLVSFYNNEISEKSEIFDDQFSVERPDGSNFTLKIRSTKLEDSAMYFCASSPTEGIRDYGYTFGSGTRLTVV.

The chain links TRBV7-9 to TRBJ1-2; TRBD1 matches 9 bases. The V gene end was trimmed by 10 bases and the J gene end by 6 bases; junction bases not matched to a gene: 12. This CDR3 contains 14 residues. CDR1 SEHNR and CDR2 FQNEAQ come from the germline V gene (reference sequence). CDR3 amino acids: CAIPQTGGLHGYTF. The CDR3 DNA sequence: TGTGCCATACCGCAGACAGGGGGTCTTCATGGCTACACCTTC.

CDR3 residues: CASSQEGPNDLSGANVLTF. As DNA, the CDR3 is TGTGCCAGCAGCCAAGAGGGACCCAACGATCTATCTGGGGCCAACGTCCTGACTTTC. The rearrangement links TRBV4-2 to TRBJ2-6; D may be TRBD1 or TRBD2 (5 bases each). Germline V CDR1 and CDR2: LGHNA, YNFKEQ. The germline V and J ends were trimmed by 0 bases and 1 base, with 16 bases remaining between them. The CDR3 has 19 amino acids.

J is TRBJ2-2 and V is TRBV4-3, with 9 bases aligning to TRBD1. This CDR3 has 17 amino acids. J gave up 7 bases and V 0 bases, and 9 bases lay outside the gene matches. Germline V lookup: CDR1 LGHNA, CDR2 YSLEER. CDR3 protein: CASSQDWVGQGIGELFF. In DNA form, the CDR3 reads TGCGCCAGCAGCCAAGATTGGGTTGGACAGGGGATCGGGGAGCTGTTTTTT.

The rearrangement joins TRBV4-3 to TRBJ1-1, with D uncertain. The CDR3 runs 15 residues. Per germline, CDR1 LGHNA and CDR2 YSLEER. The V and J ends lost 0 bases and 4 bases respectively, with 12 bases between them. The CDR3 is CASSQEWVLSTEAFF. The CDR3 nucleotides read TGCGCCAGCAGCCAAGAATGGGTATTAAGCACTGAAGCTTTCTTT.

This chain links TRBV20-1 with TRBJ2-1, with 9 bases that match TRBD2. Germline assignment: CDR1 DFQATT and CDR2 SNEGSKA (reference sequence). The V and J ends lost 3 bases and 7 bases, in that order; junction bases with no gene match: 7. This CDR3 comprises 14 residues. The CDR3 is CSASSPSGVNEQFF. In DNA form, the CDR3 reads TGCAGTGCTAGTTCGCCTAGCGGGGTTAATGAGCAGTTCTTC.

As for this clone: This specimen includes other DNA sequences encoding the same CDR3. The V gene is TRBV28, the J gene TRBJ2-7; D unresolved. CDR1 and CDR2 from the germline V gene are MDHEN and SYDVKM. This CDR3 comprises 13 residues. Trimming removed 5 bases from V and 1 base from J, with 9 bases in between. The CDR3: CASSPGFSYEQYF. In DNA form, the CDR3 reads TGTGCCAGCAGTCCAGGCTTTTCCTACGAGCAGTACTTC.

This rearrangement joins TRBV27 to TRBJ1-2; the D gene is possibly TRBD1 (5 bases). V dropped 3 bases and J dropped 1 base, with 6 bases sitting between them. Germline V gives CDR1 MNHEY, CDR2 SMNVEV (reference sequence). The CDR3 is 13 residues long. CDR3: CASSFGGNYGYTF. CDR3 DNA sequence: TGTGCCAGCAGTTTCGGGGGTAACTATGGCTACACCTTC.

The rearrangement uses TRBV5-1 and TRBJ2-7; 7 bases are shared with TRBD2. Germline CDR1 and CDR2: SGHRS and YFSETQ. After removal of 5 bases from V and 3 bases from J, the junction contained 8 bases not matched to a gene. The length of the CDR3 is 14 residues. The CDR3 DNA is TGCGCCAGCAGTGTACGCGGGGGAAACTACGAGCAGTACTTC. Amino acids: CASSVRGGNYEQYF.

Comments on this clone: Other DNA sequences in the same sample also yield this CDR3. This CDR3 reads CASSLGGQGSGNTIYF. The CDR3 nucleotides are TGCGCCAGCAGCTTGGGTGGACAGGGTTCTGGAAACACCATATATTTT. This chain connects TRBV5-1 to TRBJ1-3, with 8 bases fitting TRBD1. In germline, CDR1 is SGHRS, CDR2 YFSETQ. The CDR3 has 16 amino acids. The V and J ends lost 0 bases and 1 base, in that order; junction bases with no gene match: 3.

V usage is TRBV19 and J usage is TRBJ2-2; TRBD1 aligns across 8 bases. The V gene end was trimmed by 9 bases and the J gene end by 4 bases; junction bases not matched to a gene: 7. CDR3 length: 14 residues. Germline V gives CDR1 LNHDA, CDR2 SQIVND (reference sequence). This CDR3 reads CASGQGLSTGELFF. The CDR3 DNA is TGTGCCAGCGGACAGGGATTGTCCACCGGGGAGCTGTTTTTT.

This chain uses TRBV5-4 with TRBJ2-3; 10 nucleotides match TRBD2. The trim removed 4 bases at V and 5 bases at J, leaving 10 bases unmatched. There are 16 residues in the CDR3. The germline V gene encodes CDR1 SGHNT and CDR2 YYREEE (reference sequence). The CDR3 protein is CASSDLSGRALDTQYF. The CDR3 region has the DNA TGTGCCAGCAGCGACCTCAGCGGGAGGGCCTTAGATACGCAGTATTTT.

This clone has only a few counts. The chain couples TRBV18 to TRBJ1-5; the match to TRBD1 covers 7 bases. Germline CDR1 reads KGHSH; CDR2 reads LQKENI. V trimming: 2 bases; J trimming: 11 bases; junction bases outside the gene matches: 15. The CDR3 runs to 16 residues. The CDR3 protein is CASSPDRDRRRSAQHF. The CDR3 nucleotides are TGTGCCAGCTCACCAGACCGGGACAGACGACGTTCGGCCCAGCATTTT.

This sequence joins TRBV14 and TRBJ2-7; either TRBD1 or TRBD2 may supply D (5 bases each). Germline V gene lookup returns CDR1 SGHDN and CDR2 FVKESK. The CDR3 extends over 14 amino acids. With 4 bases removed from V and 5 bases from J, the gap between germline ends came to 15 bases. As DNA, the CDR3 is TGTGCCAGCAGCCCCCCGGGGCACTTCGACGAGCAGTACTTC. It yields the protein CASSPPGHFDEQYF.

The chain's CDR3 is CAIRESTGGDNSPLHF. The DNA of the CDR3 is TGTGCCATCAGAGAAAGCACAGGGGGCGACAATTCACCCCTCCACTTT. V gene TRBV10-3 combines with J gene TRBJ1-6; 9 nucleotides align to TRBD1. The V and J ends lost 6 bases and 7 bases, in that order; junction bases with no gene match: 10. The CDR3 runs 16 residues. Per the germline V gene, CDR1 is ENHRY and CDR2 is SYGVKD.